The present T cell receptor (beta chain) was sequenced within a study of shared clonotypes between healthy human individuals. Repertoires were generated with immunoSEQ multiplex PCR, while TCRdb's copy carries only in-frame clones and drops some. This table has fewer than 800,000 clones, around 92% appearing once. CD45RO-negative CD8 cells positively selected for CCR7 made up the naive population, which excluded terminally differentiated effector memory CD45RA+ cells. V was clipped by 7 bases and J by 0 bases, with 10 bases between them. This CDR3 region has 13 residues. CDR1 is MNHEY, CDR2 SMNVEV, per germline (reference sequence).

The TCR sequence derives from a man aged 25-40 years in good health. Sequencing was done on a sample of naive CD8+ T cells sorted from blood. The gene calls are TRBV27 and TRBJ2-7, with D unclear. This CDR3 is CASTSVSSYEQYF. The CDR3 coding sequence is TGTGCCAGCACCTCCGTGAGCTCCTACGAGCAGTACTTC.